Listed below are T cell receptor beta chains from one sample, sequenced in a study of blood T cell repertoires in COVID-19. The repertoire was sequenced with immunoSEQ multiplex PCR; TCRdb's copy has only in-frame clones and lacks some. The sample contains a few hundred thousand clones, roughly 84% of which appear only once. The sample consisted of peripheral blood. These receptors all stem from a middle-aged woman who had recovered from COVID-19. The conserved cysteine and the conserved F or W are not part of the CDR3 here. Each record gives: J gene, D gene, V gene, CDR3 protein. A D gene is named only where the DNA matches it firmly.

TRBJ1-4 NA TRBV7-8 ASSLAWTEATNEKLF
TRBJ2-1 TRBD1 TRBV19 ASIPRDSSGNEQF
TRBJ2-3 NA TRBV21-1 ASSKERLAGARTDTQY
TRBJ2-1 TRBD1 TRBV5-5 ASSVGQGSYNEQF
TRBJ2-5 NA TRBV14 ASSQNYGETQY
TRBJ2-3 TRBD1 TRBV5-1 ASSLSLSGGTDTQY
TRBJ2-1 TRBD2 TRBV4-3 ASSQEWGSGGAISSYNEQF
TRBJ1-1 TRBD1 TRBV19 ASSIQGANTEAF
TRBJ2-5 TRBD1 TRBV7-2 ASSNRDRETQY
TRBJ1-1 NA TRBV11-3 ASSFLSRTANTEAF
TRBJ2-7 TRBD2 TRBV23-1 ASSHVGGSYEQY
TRBJ2-2 NA TRBV18 ASSPMASGELF
TRBJ2-1 NA TRBV4-1 ASSHNLPALTGPVGYNEQF
TRBJ2-1 TRBD2 TRBV5-1 ASSLAPGGMYNEQF
TRBJ2-5 TRBD2 TRBV30 AWSAGLAEETQY
TRBJ1-2 TRBD1 TRBV3-1/TRBV3-2 ASSQARGLGYT
TRBJ1-1 TRBD1 TRBV7-9 ASSPPGTGEAF
TRBJ2-2 NA TRBV5-1 ASSLDTSANTGELF
TRBJ2-5 NA TRBV7-2 ASRRAAGWETQY
TRBJ1-5 TRBD1 TRBV19 ASSIPQGYQPQH
TRBJ1-2 TRBD1 TRBV28 ASSSGGGNYGYT
TRBJ1-2 NA TRBV7-8 ASSFTDYGYT
TRBJ2-2 NA TRBV7-2 ASSLAAGVGGELF
TRBJ1-2 NA TRBV4-3 ASSLDPGANYGYT
TRBJ1-2 NA TRBV19 ASSTHRESNYGYT
TRBJ1-4 NA TRBV30 AWSGVGSGLVEKLF
TRBJ2-7 TRBD1 TRBV6-2/TRBV6-3 ASSYPGQGVAEQY
TRBJ2-3 NA TRBV29-1 SVETATDTQY
TRBJ2-1 NA TRBV28 ASSLLLEYNEQF
TRBJ1-2 TRBD1 TRBV18 ASSPDRVYGYT
TRBJ2-5 NA TRBV2 ASNSRLQETQY
TRBJ1-4 TRBD1 TRBV16 ASSQSNRGNEKLF
TRBJ1-6 TRBD1 TRBV28 ASSPSDRGNSPLH
TRBJ2-2 NA TRBV7-2 ASRVRGTGELF
TRBJ2-3 NA TRBV19 ASSIVAGSNTDTQY
TRBJ1-4 TRBD1 TRBV28 ASSQSQGARNEKLF
TRBJ2-3 NA TRBV9 ASSVRGRTGDTQY
TRBJ2-5 NA TRBV12-3/TRBV12-4 ASSLNRKETQY
TRBJ1-6 NA TRBV14 ASSQGGYENSPLH
TRBJ2-3 TRBD2 TRBV7-6 ASSKILAGGRDTQY
TRBJ2-5 NA TRBV18 ASSPPGFSETQY
TRBJ1-5 TRBD1 TRBV28 ASRKTGGQPQH
TRBJ2-7 TRBD1 TRBV10-3 ATAEPDRGGDEQY
TRBJ1-5 TRBD1 TRBV18 ASSGGQGNQPQH
TRBJ1-4 NA TRBV18 ASSPQGVGEKLF
TRBJ2-5 NA TRBV20-1 SASSGGSYVETQY
TRBJ1-2 NA TRBV28 ASSFPSGRGFGYT
TRBJ2-3 TRBD1 TRBV11-2 ASSLRDRVLDTQY
TRBJ2-3 TRBD1 TRBV6-5 ASRDADRDTDTQY
TRBJ1-4 NA TRBV7-9 ASSLGSGEKLF
TRBJ2-1 TRBD1 TRBV2 ASRAVRQGYEQF
TRBJ2-7 TRBD2 TRBV29-1 SVSGLAGYEQY
TRBJ2-5 NA TRBV28 ASSPGTTETQY
TRBJ1-1 NA TRBV7-2 ASSFTGYTEAF
TRBJ2-1 NA TRBV9 ASSVVEGEQF
TRBJ1-3 NA TRBV18 ASSPPVRVGGNTIY